This passage covers 30 T cell receptor beta chains from one sample sequenced in a study of naive and memory T cell subsets (TCRdb year 2017). Library construction relied on UMI-ligation and nested PCR. The instrument given in TCRdb is Illumina MiSeq. The beta constant-region primer consisted of an equimolar mixture of two oligonucleotides that together covered TRBC1 and TRBC2. TCRdb reprocessing: public reads trimmed at Q25 with fastp, clones called with MiXCR, in-frame beta chains kept. Identical CDR3 proteins give one entry, which carries the most common genes and DNA. Present in this sample are some 150,000 distinct CDR3 sequences, 15% to 20% of which were seen just once. The ten largest clones take up 0.14% of the sample. The sequencing input was naive CD4+ T cells from blood. What the cell subset or site label conveys for this sample: naive T cells, CD45RA high CD27+. The receptor source for this set is a human donor in good health.

This clonotype was counted a few times. The V and J genes are TRBV7-8 and TRBJ2-4; perhaps TRBD2 as D (5 bases). The germline V and J ends were trimmed by 0 bases and 15 bases, with 15 bases remaining between them. Germline lookup yields CDR1 SGHVS and CDR2 FQNEAQ. The CDR3 is 13 residues long. CDR3: CASSLAAGREGYF. The CDR3 DNA is TGTGCCAGCAGCTTAGCGGCCGGCCGGGAAGGGTACTTC.

The J gene is TRBJ1-5, the V gene TRBV20-1; TRBD1 matches 7 bases. V was clipped by 1 base and J by 4 bases; unmatched bases: 7. Germline CDR1 is DFQATT and CDR2 is SNEGSKA (reference sequence). CDR3 length equals 15 residues. CDR3 residues: CSARVGTEANQPQHF. CDR3 DNA: TGCAGTGCTAGAGTCGGGACAGAAGCGAATCAGCCCCAGCATTTT.

Only a few counts were recorded for this clonotype. This chain uses TRBV7-8 with TRBJ1-1, with D tentatively TRBD1 (6 bases). The CDR3 is 13 amino acids. The V and J ends lost 3 bases and 8 bases respectively, with 13 bases between them. Germline V gene data show CDR1 as SGHVS and CDR2 as FQNEAQ. CDR3 sequence reads: CASSLSGVGEAFF. The DNA for the CDR3 is TGTGCCAGCAGCTTGTCAGGGGTGGGAGAAGCTTTCTTT.

This chain joins TRBV5-4 and TRBJ2-3; 8 bases agree with TRBD2. Trimming cost V 5 bases and J 0 bases; bases outside gene matches: 8. The germline V gene has CDR1 SGHNT and CDR2 YYREEE (reference sequence). CDR3 length: 16 amino acids. CDR3 residues: CASSVGTSGSTDTQYF. DNA for the CDR3: TGTGCCAGCAGTGTCGGTACTAGCGGAAGCACAGATACGCAGTATTTT. The variable domain in full, with the rest retrieved from reference TRBV5-4 and TRBJ2-3, is ETGVTQSPTHLIKTRGQQVTLRCSSQSGHNTVSWYQQALGQGPQFIFQYYREEENGRGNFPPRFSGLQFPNYSSELNVNALELDDSALYLCASSVGTSGSTDTQYFGPGTRLTVL.

This clonotype was seen only a few times. The chain joins TRBV25-1 to TRBJ2-6, with D unclear. The V gene's germline CDR1 is MGHDK and CDR2 SYGVNS. The CDR3 covers 13 residues. V was shortened by 3 bases and J by 13 bases, with 13 bases between the two germline ends. As DNA, the CDR3 is TGTGCCAGCAGTGAGTCTGGAACCTCAGTCCTGACTTTC. This translates into CASSESGTSVLTF.

The chain joins TRBV2 to TRBJ2-5; D perhaps matches TRBD1 (6 bases). V lost 4 bases and J 3 bases, leaving 12 bases between the germline ends. Germline V gene sequence: CDR1 SNHLY, CDR2 FYNNEI. The CDR3 length is 14 residues. This chain's CDR3 is CASSGSGQKETQYF. The DNA of the CDR3 is TGTGCCAGCAGTGGTTCTGGACAGAAAGAGACCCAGTACTTC.

The rearrangement joins TRBV18 to TRBJ1-5; D unresolved. The CDR3 is 15 residues long. With 3 bases removed from V and 3 bases from J, the gap between germline ends came to 12 bases. From germline, CDR1 is KGHSH and CDR2 LQKENI. CDR3 nucleotide sequence: TGTGCCAGCTCACCTGGCAACCGGGACAATCAGCCCCAGCATTTT. Translation: CASSPGNRDNQPQHF.

This clonotype was found a few times. V and J are TRBV20-1 and TRBJ2-1; no reliable D call. Germline CDR1 is DFQATT and CDR2 is SNEGSKA (reference sequence). V was cut by 3 bases and J by 6 bases, with 9 bases left in between. CDR3 length equals 12 residues. The CDR3 protein is CSARSSVNEQFF. For the CDR3, the DNA is TGCAGTGCTAGGTCTTCGGTCAATGAGCAGTTCTTC.

This clonotype was observed many times. This sequence joins TRBV10-1 and TRBJ2-3; 10 bases are a match to TRBD2. The CDR3 has 15 amino acids. V shed 4 bases and J 4 bases; nucleotides not matched to a gene: 5. The V gene's germline CDR1 is WNHNN and CDR2 SYGVQD (reference sequence). CDR3 bases: TGCGCCAGCAGTGTTATCCTAGCGGGAGCAGATACGCAGTATTTT. Amino acid sequence: CASSVILAGADTQYF.

The CDR3 protein is CASSLALGPGETQYF. CDR3 sequence (DNA): TGCGCCAGCAGCTTGGCCTTGGGACCTGGAGAGACCCAGTACTTC. The chain links TRBV5-1 to TRBJ2-5; D is perhaps TRBD1 or TRBD2 (5 bases each). Trimming left V 0 bases short and J 4 bases short, with 13 bases between. The CDR3 has 15 amino acids. Germline lookup yields CDR1 SGHRS and CDR2 YFSETQ.

The chain has TRBV15 and TRBJ2-5; D possibly corresponds to TRBD2 (6 bases). Trimming took off 3 bases at V and 4 bases at J, with 12 bases between the two ends. Germline lookup yields CDR1 LNHNV and CDR2 YYDKDF (reference sequence). The CDR3 runs to 14 residues. In DNA form, the CDR3 reads TGTGCCACCAGCAGGAGCAACGGGGGAGAGACCCAGTACTTC. This codes for CATSRSNGGETQYF.

This clonotype was seen a few times. The rearrangement uses TRBV2 and TRBJ1-2; a weak D match, TRBD1 (6 bases). There are 11 residues in the CDR3. The V end was cut by 6 bases, the J end by 6 bases, with 8 bases between. CDR1 and CDR2 from the germline V gene are SNHLY and FYNNEI. The CDR3 DNA reads as TGTGCCAGCAGGGGGGCGGATGGCTACACCTTC. This translates into CASRGADGYTF.

This clonotype was observed at least ten times. The chain combines TRBV6-4 with TRBJ2-3; 9 bases are a match to TRBD2. Germline-derived CDR1 and CDR2 are MRHNA and SNTAGT. This CDR3 contains 13 residues. V shed 6 bases, J shed 3 bases, and the junction held 1 base outside the gene matches. The CDR3 reads CASRAGGTDTQYF. The CDR3 DNA sequence: TGTGCCAGCAGGGCGGGAGGGACAGATACGCAGTATTTT.

This sequence joins TRBV29-1 and TRBJ2-4, with no clear D. V lost 2 bases, J lost 0 bases, and 8 bases lay in between. CDR1 and CDR2 (germline): SQVTM, ANQGSEA. The CDR3 runs 14 residues. The CDR3 loop is CSVERVRAKNIQYF. The CDR3 bases are TGCAGCGTTGAAAGGGTTCGAGCCAAAAACATTCAGTACTTC. Full variable domain (outside the CDR3, taken from reference TRBV29-1 and TRBJ2-4): SAVISQKPSRDICQRGTSLTIQCQVDSQVTMMFWYRQQPGQSLTLIATANQGSEATYESGFVIDKFPISRPNLTFSTLTVSNMSPEDSSIYLCSVERVRAKNIQYFGAGTRLSVL.

The chain couples TRBV11-2 to TRBJ2-2; D call uncertain. V gave up 3 bases and J gave up 6 bases, with 2 bases separating them. This CDR3 is built from 11 residues. In germline, CDR1 is SGHAT, CDR2 FQNNGV. The CDR3 nucleotides are TGTGCCAGCAGCTTTGCCGGGGAGCTGTTTTTT. This translates into CASSFAGELFF.

A remark on this clonotype: A read error may account for a junction end that differs from germline. J is TRBJ1-1 and V is TRBV18, with D hard to call. Germline assignment: CDR1 KGHSH and CDR2 LQKENI. The CDR3 spans 14 residues. The CDR3 loop is CASSPLAKNAEAFF. Written as DNA, the CDR3 is TGTGCCAGCTCACCACTGGCCAAGAACGCTGAAGCTTTCTTT.

A few counts support this clonotype. This chain uses TRBV6-2 or TRBV6-3 with TRBJ2-3; D is uncertain. Germline V gene data show CDR1 as MNHEY and CDR2 as SVGEGT. The V end was cut by 6 bases, the J end by 5 bases, with 6 bases between. The CDR3 has 11 amino acids. CDR3 nucleotides: TGTGCCAGCAGAATAGAAGATACGCAGTATTTT. Translated, it gives CASRIEDTQYF.

V gene TRBV6-2 or TRBV6-3 combines with J gene TRBJ2-1; TRBD2 aligns across 11 bases. The CDR3 spans 14 residues. The ends lost 7 bases at V and 9 bases at J; junction bases unmatched: 8. CDR1 is MNHEY, CDR2 SVGEGT, per germline. Here the CDR3 reads CASKGSGRVSEQFF. DNA for the CDR3: TGTGCCAGCAAAGGTAGCGGGAGGGTTAGTGAGCAGTTCTTC.

Here the CDR3 reads CASSWDVMNTEAFF. CDR3 sequence (DNA): TGTGCCAGCAGCTGGGACGTTATGAACACTGAAGCTTTCTTT. The chain employs TRBV7-8 and TRBJ1-1; maybe TRBD1 (5 bases). The V gene's germline CDR1 is SGHVS and CDR2 FQNEAQ. The V end was cut by 4 bases, the J end by 0 bases, with 9 bases between. CDR3 length: 14 amino acids.

This clonotype was seen only a few times. The chain links TRBV20-1 to TRBJ2-7; the match to TRBD2 covers 9 bases. The CDR3 is 14 residues long. The V gene's germline CDR1 is DFQATT and CDR2 SNEGSKA (reference sequence). J gave up 6 bases and V 1 base, and 7 bases lay outside the gene matches. CDR3 sequence: CSARVAGDRPEQYF. The CDR3 bases are TGCAGTGCTAGAGTAGCGGGAGATAGGCCCGAGCAGTACTTC.

A word on this clonotype: The junction departs from the called germline gene at one end, perhaps through a read error. This chain uses TRBV18 with TRBJ2-1; TRBD1 matches 7 bases. This CDR3 spans 15 amino acids. CDR1 and CDR2 from the germline V gene are KGHSH and LQKENI. The DNA for the CDR3 is TGTGCCAGCCCACCGGACAGAAACAGGGGCGATGAGCAGTTCTTC. This encodes CASPPDRNRGDEQFF.

This rearrangement joins TRBV29-1 to TRBJ2-5; tentatively, D is TRBD1 (5 bases). Germline CDR1 is SQVTM and CDR2 is ANQGSEA. V was clipped by 7 bases and J by 4 bases, with 25 bases between them. CDR3 size: 16 residues. The DNA of the CDR3 is TGCAGCGCTGAGTCTGGCTTGGCAGGGCCCCGAGAGACCCAGTACTTC. Encoded protein: CSAESGLAGPRETQYF. The variable domain in full, with the rest retrieved from reference TRBV29-1 and TRBJ2-5, is SAVISQKPSRDICQRGTSLTIQCQVDSQVTMMFWYRQQPGQSLTLIATANQGSEATYESGFVIDKFPISRPNLTFSTLTVSNMSPEDSSIYLCSAESGLAGPRETQYFGPGTRLLVL.

The V and J genes are TRBV11-2 and TRBJ2-3; D is uncertain. V was pared by 0 bases and J by 5 bases, with 18 bases between. The CDR3 consists of 17 residues. The germline CDR1 and CDR2 sequences are SGHAT and FQNNGV. The DNA of the CDR3 is TGTGCCAGCAGCTTAGAGGGTCCAGTCCCCTTTGGAGATACGCAGTATTTT. This codes for CASSLEGPVPFGDTQYF.

The chain employs TRBV2 and TRBJ2-5, with TRBD2 matching 11 bases. Germline V lookup: CDR1 SNHLY, CDR2 FYNNEI. The CDR3 consists of 16 residues. V shed 5 bases and J 4 bases; nucleotides not matched to a gene: 9. The CDR3 nucleotides are TGTGCCAGCAGTCCCCTGACTAGCGGGGCCGGAGAGACCCAGTACTTC. It is translated as CASSPLTSGAGETQYF. Drawing the rest from reference TRBV2 and TRBJ2-5, the complete variable domain is EPEVTQTPSHQVTQMGQEVILRCVPISNHLYFYWYRQILGQKVEFLVSFYNNEISEKSEIFDDQFSVERPDGSNFTLKIRSTKLEDSAMYFCASSPLTSGAGETQYFGPGTRLLVL.

The table lists this clonotype with many counts. The V and J genes are TRBV6-6 and TRBJ2-6; 8 bases line up with TRBD1. V was pared by 5 bases and J by 4 bases, with 4 bases of the junction left unmatched. Per germline, CDR1 MNHNY and CDR2 SVGAGI (reference sequence). The CDR3 has 15 residues. The CDR3 reads CASSLRGQGANVLTF. DNA for the CDR3: TGTGCCAGCAGTCTCAGGGGGCAAGGGGCCAACGTCCTGACTTTC.

In its sample, this clonotype was seen a few times. This chain links TRBV5-6 with TRBJ2-7; D is possibly TRBD2 (5 bases). The CDR3 length is 14 residues. With 4 bases removed from V and 0 bases from J, the gap between germline ends came to 11 bases. The germline V gene encodes CDR1 SGHDT and CDR2 YYEEEE. CDR3 region: CASSTPGNSYEQYF. The CDR3 nucleotides are TGTGCCAGCAGCACCCCCGGGAACTCCTACGAGCAGTACTTC.

The chain couples TRBV7-2 to TRBJ2-1; no reliable D call. V was shortened by 3 bases and J by 5 bases, with 11 bases between the two germline ends. Germline V gene sequence: CDR1 SGHTA, CDR2 FQGNSA. The CDR3 sequence is 14 residues long. CDR3 sequence (DNA): TGTGCCAGCAGCTTGGATAGTGGGCACAATGAGCAGTTCTTC. Its translation is CASSLDSGHNEQFF.

This chain connects TRBV20-1 to TRBJ2-3; possibly TRBD2 for D (6 bases). There are 14 residues in the CDR3. Germline CDR1 DFQATT, CDR2 SNEGSKA (reference sequence). Trimming cost V 5 bases and J 0 bases, with 12 bases left between them. CDR3: CSAYLATSTDTQYF. The CDR3 DNA reads TGCAGTGCTTATCTAGCGACTAGCACAGATACGCAGTATTTT.

The CDR3 loop is CASSPRERNSYEQYF. CDR3 nucleotide sequence: TGTGCCAGCTCACCACGCGAACGGAACTCCTACGAGCAGTACTTC. The gene calls are TRBV18 and TRBJ2-7; D remains ambiguous. Trimming left V 1 base short and J 0 bases short, with 10 bases between. This CDR3 has 15 amino acids. Per germline, CDR1 KGHSH and CDR2 LQKENI.

This clonotype showed up many times. V and J are TRBV7-2 and TRBJ2-3; TRBD2 is a possible D gene (7 bases). Germline assignment: CDR1 SGHTA and CDR2 FQGNSA. The CDR3 length is 13 residues. Trimming shortened V by 6 bases and J by 6 bases, and 13 bases separated the two germline ends. CDR3 sequence reads: CASRRGGLDTQYF. As DNA, the CDR3 is TGTGCCAGCAGGAGGGGGGGCCTGGATACGCAGTATTTT.